The clone carrying this T cell receptor (beta chain) was seen a handful of times. This specimen belongs to a study of T cells in Graves' hyperthyroidism and ophthalmopathy. This CDR3 comprises 14 residues. Trimming cost V 5 bases and J 0 bases, with 11 bases left between them. The germline V gene has CDR1 DFQATT and CDR2 SNEGSKA (reference sequence). TCR beta CDR3 regions were amplified from RNA transcripts. The study used the HTBI primer set for a first-round RT-PCR of the TCR CDR3. MiXCR was run by TCRdb on the multiplex PCR reads, yielding one entry per CDR3 protein. The table records 750,000 to 900,000 distinct CDR3 sequences, around 39% of them present only once.

This receptor was taken from a man aged 18 to 35 with Graves' hyperthyroidism. This sequence joins TRBV20-1 and TRBJ1-3; D remains ambiguous. Sequenced input: blood. CDR3 bases: TGCAGTGCTTTAAGAGACAACTCTGGAAACACCATATATTTT. It specifies CSALRDNSGNTIYF.